The rows below give T cell receptor beta chains drawn from one sample of a study of shared clonotypes between healthy human individuals. Profiled with immunoSEQ multiplex PCR; TCRdb holds only in-frame clones, not every one. This sample has about 2.2 million clones, with roughly 91% found just once. Material for sequencing was naive CD8+ T cells from PBMCs. The receptors here all came from a man between 18 and 35 years old in good health. Some clones in this sample may be carry-over from other donors' samples. Each CDR3 is given with its conserved first and last residue. The order of the fields is V gene, D gene, J gene, CDR3 length, CDR3 protein. A D gene is named only where the DNA matches it firmly.

V gene: TRBV27; D gene: TRBD1; J gene: TRBJ2-2; CDR3 length: 15; CDR3 protein: CASSLLDRAGGELFF
V gene: TRBV28; D gene: -; J gene: TRBJ1-5; CDR3 length: 15; CDR3 protein: CASSLYVDSNQPQHF
V gene: TRBV28; D gene: TRBD1; J gene: TRBJ2-7; CDR3 length: 15; CDR3 protein: CASSLVRDRAHEQYF
V gene: TRBV28; D gene: TRBD2; J gene: TRBJ2-1; CDR3 length: 14; CDR3 protein: CASILAGEFNEQFF
V gene: TRBV2; D gene: -; J gene: TRBJ1-1; CDR3 length: 15; CDR3 protein: CASSEWLVGVAEAFF
V gene: TRBV27; D gene: -; J gene: TRBJ1-2; CDR3 length: 16; CDR3 protein: CASSKSLSGWGYGYTF
V gene: TRBV9; D gene: -; J gene: TRBJ1-1; CDR3 length: 15; CDR3 protein: CASSPGTNRNTEAFF
V gene: TRBV15; D gene: TRBD2; J gene: TRBJ2-1; CDR3 length: 17; CDR3 protein: CATVGTSGGLSYNEQFF
V gene: TRBV9; D gene: -; J gene: TRBJ1-3; CDR3 length: 14; CDR3 protein: CASSDAFSGNTIYF
V gene: TRBV18; D gene: TRBD2; J gene: TRBJ2-1; CDR3 length: 17; CDR3 protein: CASSPTDSGDSYNEQFF
V gene: TRBV2; D gene: -; J gene: TRBJ1-1; CDR3 length: 13; CDR3 protein: CASSGYSGTEAFF
V gene: TRBV6-5; D gene: TRBD1; J gene: TRBJ2-1; CDR3 length: 13; CDR3 protein: CASSPNRGNEQFF
V gene: TRBV28; D gene: TRBD2; J gene: TRBJ2-1; CDR3 length: 15; CDR3 protein: CASSLGLAGYNEQFF
V gene: TRBV27; D gene: -; J gene: TRBJ1-5; CDR3 length: 13; CDR3 protein: CASSWSGNQPQHF
V gene: TRBV10-3; D gene: TRBD2; J gene: TRBJ2-7; CDR3 length: 18; CDR3 protein: CAISESSLAGGPSYEQYF
V gene: TRBV27; D gene: TRBD1; J gene: TRBJ1-1; CDR3 length: 15; CDR3 protein: CASSGRQGMNTEAFF
V gene: TRBV19; D gene: TRBD2; J gene: TRBJ2-7; CDR3 length: 15; CDR3 protein: CASSTPREGTYEQYF
V gene: TRBV27; D gene: -; J gene: TRBJ1-1; CDR3 length: 13; CDR3 protein: CASSLRSNTEAFF
V gene: TRBV19; D gene: -; J gene: TRBJ2-7; CDR3 length: 13; CDR3 protein: CASSRQPFYEQYF
V gene: TRBV5-1; D gene: -; J gene: TRBJ2-7; CDR3 length: 17; CDR3 protein: CASSHTSGGTTLYEQYF
V gene: TRBV7-8; D gene: -; J gene: TRBJ2-7; CDR3 length: 11; CDR3 protein: CASSFLGEQYF
V gene: TRBV29-1; D gene: -; J gene: TRBJ1-2; CDR3 length: 15; CDR3 protein: CSALGGAGAMYGYTF
V gene: TRBV6-5; D gene: -; J gene: TRBJ2-7; CDR3 length: 15; CDR3 protein: CASNPLPSRSYEQYF
V gene: TRBV6-5; D gene: -; J gene: TRBJ1-1; CDR3 length: 15; CDR3 protein: CASSGRQVMNTEAFF
V gene: TRBV27; D gene: -; J gene: TRBJ2-7; CDR3 length: 17; CDR3 protein: CASSLSQPWTPGGEQYF
V gene: TRBV7-9; D gene: -; J gene: TRBJ1-1; CDR3 length: 15; CDR3 protein: CASSLAWTEETEAFF
V gene: TRBV6-5; D gene: -; J gene: TRBJ2-7; CDR3 length: 14; CDR3 protein: CASSYLRDYYEQYF
V gene: TRBV2; D gene: TRBD1; J gene: TRBJ2-7; CDR3 length: 12; CDR3 protein: CASRGTGYEQYF
V gene: TRBV6-5; D gene: -; J gene: TRBJ1-1; CDR3 length: 13; CDR3 protein: CASSYRVNTEAFF
V gene: TRBV6-4; D gene: -; J gene: TRBJ1-1; CDR3 length: 14; CDR3 protein: CASSEQFMNTEAFF
V gene: TRBV7-6; D gene: TRBD2; J gene: TRBJ2-7; CDR3 length: 15; CDR3 protein: CASSRTSGRSYEQYF
V gene: TRBV30; D gene: TRBD1; J gene: TRBJ2-1; CDR3 length: 15; CDR3 protein: CACPTFGTAYNEQFF
V gene: TRBV27; D gene: -; J gene: TRBJ1-1; CDR3 length: 13; CDR3 protein: CASRRIGNPEAFF
V gene: TRBV30; D gene: -; J gene: TRBJ2-7; CDR3 length: 12; CDR3 protein: CAWSQTGYEQYF
V gene: TRBV28; D gene: -; J gene: TRBJ1-4; CDR3 length: 15; CDR3 protein: CASSPRPTTNEKLFF
V gene: TRBV7-6; D gene: TRBD2; J gene: TRBJ2-2; CDR3 length: 15; CDR3 protein: CASSSGAGGSGELFF
V gene: TRBV6-1; D gene: -; J gene: TRBJ1-2; CDR3 length: 18; CDR3 protein: CASSDRRSLNNAIDGDTF
V gene: TRBV10-1; D gene: TRBD2; J gene: TRBJ2-1; CDR3 length: 17; CDR3 protein: CASSESEGLAEYNEQFF
V gene: TRBV4-2; D gene: -; J gene: TRBJ1-4; CDR3 length: 15; CDR3 protein: CASSPSAEYNEKLFF
V gene: TRBV11-2; D gene: TRBD2; J gene: TRBJ2-7; CDR3 length: 15; CDR3 protein: CASSLAGEGSYEQYF
V gene: TRBV6-5; D gene: TRBD1; J gene: TRBJ2-7; CDR3 length: 15; CDR3 protein: CASSYTGQGAYEQYF
V gene: TRBV6-1; D gene: -; J gene: TRBJ2-7; CDR3 length: 13; CDR3 protein: CASSEGRFIEQYF
V gene: TRBV2; D gene: -; J gene: TRBJ1-5; CDR3 length: 13; CDR3 protein: CASKEGVNQPQHF